What follows is one T cell receptor (beta chain) and its context. This specimen belongs to a study of shared clonotypes between healthy human individuals. In the study overall: A couple of female and three male donors aged 18 to 49 were enrolled.

Deletions cut 0 bases from V and 6 bases from J, with 12 bases between. Per the germline V gene, CDR1 is SGHRS and CDR2 is YFSETQ. CDR3 size: 15 residues. Sequencing was performed with immunoSEQ multiplex PCR; in TCRdb, only in-frame clones are kept and a portion is missing. The top ten clones hold more than 0.9% of a sample with over a million clones, roughly 96% of them seen once. J is TRBJ2-2 and V is TRBV5-1; D is perhaps TRBD1 (6 bases). This sequence originates from a man aged 25-45 years in good health. Sequences were obtained from naive CD4+ T cells sorted from blood. Described subset: CD45RA+ positively selected. CDR3 DNA sequence: TGCGCCAGCAGCTTGGTGGGGGCCGTTGCCGGGGAGCTGTTTTTT. Its protein product is CASSLVGAVAGELFF.